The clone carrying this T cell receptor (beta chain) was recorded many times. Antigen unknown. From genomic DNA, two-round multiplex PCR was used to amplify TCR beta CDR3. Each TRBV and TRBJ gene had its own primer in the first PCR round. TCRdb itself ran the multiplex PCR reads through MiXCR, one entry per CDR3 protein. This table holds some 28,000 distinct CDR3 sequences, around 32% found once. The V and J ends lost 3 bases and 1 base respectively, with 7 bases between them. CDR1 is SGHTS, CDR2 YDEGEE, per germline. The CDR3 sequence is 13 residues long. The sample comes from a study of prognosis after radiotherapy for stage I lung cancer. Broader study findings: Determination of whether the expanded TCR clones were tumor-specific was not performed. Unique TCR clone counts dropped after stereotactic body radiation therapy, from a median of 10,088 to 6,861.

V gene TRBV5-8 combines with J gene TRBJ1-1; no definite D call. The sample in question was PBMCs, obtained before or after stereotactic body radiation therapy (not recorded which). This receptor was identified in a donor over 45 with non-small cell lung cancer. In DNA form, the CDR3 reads TGTGCCAGCAGCTGGGCGGAGAACACTGAAGCTTTCTTT. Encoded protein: CASSWAENTEAFF.